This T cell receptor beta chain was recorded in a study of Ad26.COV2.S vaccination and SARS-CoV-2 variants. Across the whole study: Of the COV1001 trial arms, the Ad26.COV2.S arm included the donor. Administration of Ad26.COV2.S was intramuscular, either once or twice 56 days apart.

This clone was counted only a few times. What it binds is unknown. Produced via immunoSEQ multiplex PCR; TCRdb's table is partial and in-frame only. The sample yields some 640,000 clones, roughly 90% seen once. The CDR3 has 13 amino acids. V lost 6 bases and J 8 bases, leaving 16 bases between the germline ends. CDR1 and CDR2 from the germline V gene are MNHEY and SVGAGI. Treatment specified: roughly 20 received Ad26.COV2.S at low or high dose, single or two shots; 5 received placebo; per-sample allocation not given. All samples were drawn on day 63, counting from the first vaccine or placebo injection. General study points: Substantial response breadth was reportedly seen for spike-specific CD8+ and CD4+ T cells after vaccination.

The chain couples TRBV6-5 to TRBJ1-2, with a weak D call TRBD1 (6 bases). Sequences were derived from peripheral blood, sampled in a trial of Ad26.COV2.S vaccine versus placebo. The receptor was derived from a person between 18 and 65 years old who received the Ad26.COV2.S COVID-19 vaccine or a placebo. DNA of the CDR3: TGTGCCAGCAGCGCACCGGGGGGCTTGGGCTACACCTTC. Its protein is CASSAPGGLGYTF.